A single sample gave rise to the 19 T cell receptor beta chains below, sequenced in a study of Graves' ophthalmopathy and Graves' hyperthyroidism. RNA transcripts served as template for amplifying TCR beta CDR3 sequences. HTBI primers primed a first-round RT-PCR, and a second-round multiplex PCR followed. TCRdb used MiXCR to reprocess the multiplex PCR reads, holding one entry per CDR3 protein. The repertoire holds 650,000 to 900,000 distinct CDR3 sequences, with roughly two fifths as singletons. Sequenced: peripheral blood. The receptors shown here come from an adult man with Graves' ophthalmopathy.

This clonotype was counted at least ten times. The rearrangement links TRBV7-9 to TRBJ2-7; D is undetermined. CDR3 size: 12 residues. In germline, CDR1 is SEHNR, CDR2 FQNEAQ (reference sequence). The V end lost 4 bases, the J end lost 5 bases, and 9 bases lay between the germline ends. CDR3 sequence: CASSSAYDEQYF. CDR3 sequence (DNA): TGTGCCAGCAGCTCGGCGTACGACGAGCAGTACTTC. Looking up the rest from reference TRBV7-9 and TRBJ2-7 gives the full variable domain: DTGVSQNPRHKITKRGQNVTFRCDPISEHNRLYWYRQTLGQGPEFLTYFQNEAQLEKSRLLSDRFSAERPKGSFSTLEIQRTEQGDSAMYLCASSSAYDEQYFGPGTRLTVT.

The J gene is TRBJ1-1, the V gene TRBV29-1; a weak D match, TRBD1 (5 bases). CDR3 length: 12 residues. The V end lost 8 bases, the J end lost 1 base, and 11 bases lay between the germline ends. The germline gives CDR1 SQVTM, CDR2 ANQGSEA. For the CDR3, the DNA is TGCAGCAGTTGGGGACGGAACACTGAAGCTTTCTTT. Translated, it gives CSSWGRNTEAFF. Full variable domain (missing parts from reference TRBV29-1 and TRBJ1-1): SAVISQKPSRDICQRGTSLTIQCQVDSQVTMMFWYRQQPGQSLTLIATANQGSEATYESGFVIDKFPISRPNLTFSTLTVSNMSPEDSSIYLCSSWGRNTEAFFGQGTRLTVV.

This clonotype was detected a few times. V and J are TRBV5-1 and TRBJ1-5; 7 bases match TRBD1. In germline, CDR1 is SGHRS, CDR2 YFSETQ. The CDR3 is 15 amino acids. With 2 bases clipped from V and 0 bases from J, the junction kept 2 bases outside the gene matches. The CDR3 sequence: CASSLQGLSNQPQHF. DNA for the CDR3: TGCGCCAGCAGCTTACAGGGGCTTAGCAATCAGCCCCAGCATTTT.

For this clonotype: A read error may explain this, as a much larger clone is one base away. This chain uses TRBV10-3 with TRBJ1-5; D unclear. The germline V gene has CDR1 ENHRY and CDR2 SYGVKD. V was shortened by 10 bases and J by 3 bases, with 13 bases between the two germline ends. The CDR3 covers 13 residues. The CDR3 loop is CATRREDNQPQHF. As DNA, the CDR3 is TGTGCCACACGGAGAGAGGACAATCAGCCCCAGCATTTT.

The chain has TRBV4-1 and TRBJ2-5; 9 bases map to TRBD1. Germline values: CDR1 MGHRA, CDR2 YSYEKL. The CDR3 consists of 14 residues. The trim removed 6 bases at V and 4 bases at J, leaving 6 bases unmatched. The CDR3 bases are TGCGCCAGCAGGGGTAGGGACAGGGTAGAGACCCAGTACTTC. It specifies CASRGRDRVETQYF.

The chain uses TRBV10-3 and TRBJ1-2; D call uncertain. CDR3 length: 13 residues. Trimming removed 11 bases at V and 4 bases at J, with 17 bases between. Looked up from germline, CDR1 is ENHRY and CDR2 is SYGVKD. CDR3 DNA: TGTGCCGGCAGTGAAGTCGGGTTCTATGGCTACACCTTC. The encoded protein is CAGSEVGFYGYTF.

Of note for this clonotype: A single base separates this from a much larger clone, so it may be a read error. This sequence joins TRBV2 and TRBJ1-5, with D maybe TRBD1 (5 bases). Germline CDR1 and CDR2: SNHLY and FYNNEI. The CDR3 consists of 13 residues. The CDR3: CAGSEGLYQPQHF. The CDR3 DNA sequence: TGTGCCGGCAGTGAGGGACTGTATCAGCCCCAGCATTTT.

At least ten counts were recorded for this clonotype. The genes are TRBV29-1 and TRBJ1-2; no clear D gene. The CDR3 extends over 12 amino acids. The V end was cut by 6 bases, the J end by 5 bases, with 13 bases between. Germline V gene sequence: CDR1 SQVTM, CDR2 ANQGSEA. Here the CDR3 DNA reads TGCAGCGTCTCCGATACGGGTTATGGCTACACCTTC. Amino acids: CSVSDTGYGYTF.

A note on this clonotype: A much larger clone is a single base away; this may be a read error. The final CDR3 position lacks the conserved phenylalanine or tryptophan, pointing to a likely read error. This chain uses TRBV19 with TRBJ1-1; D call uncertain. The CDR3 has 13 residues. Trimming stripped 7 bases from V and 2 bases from J, with 11 bases between. Germline CDR1 LNHDA, CDR2 SQIVND (reference sequence). CDR3 nucleotide sequence: TGTGCCAGTACGTTAGGATTCAACACTGAAGCTTTCCTT. Translated: CASTLGFNTEAFL.

This clonotype was detected only a few times. The rearrangement links TRBV2 to TRBJ2-7; TRBD1 is a possible D gene (6 bases). The CDR3 contains 17 residues. The germline V gene encodes CDR1 SNHLY and CDR2 FYNNEI. V dropped 1 base and J dropped 5 bases, with 21 bases sitting between them. In DNA, the CDR3 is TGTGCCAGCAGTGAAGTGGGAAGGAACAGGGCCCCCCACGAGCAGTACTTC. Encoded protein: CASSEVGRNRAPHEQYF.

Comments on this clonotype: One end of the junction is discordant with germline, which a read error may explain. The chain employs TRBV7-6 and TRBJ1-1; D is possibly TRBD1 (6 bases). Germline assignment: CDR1 SGHVS and CDR2 FNYEAQ. This CDR3 is built from 18 residues. CDR3 protein: CASSQEGAPGVGYTEAFF. CDR3 sequence (DNA): TGCGCCAGCAGCCAAGAAGGGGCGCCAGGGGTGGGGTACACTGAAGCTTTCTTT. The whole variable domain, filled in from reference TRBV7-6 and TRBJ1-1, reads GAGVSQSPRYKVTKRGQDVALRCDPISGHVSLYWYRQALGQGPEFLTYFNYEAQQDKSGLPNDRFSAERPEGSISTLTIQRTEQRDSAMYRCASSQEGAPGVGYTEAFFGQGTRLTVV.

The sample holds one count of this clonotype. At one end, the junction sequence differs from germline, possibly due to a read error. The gene calls are TRBV25-1 and TRBJ2-2; 9 nucleotides agree with TRBD2. CDR1 and CDR2 (germline): MGHDK, SYGVNS. This CDR3 has 16 residues. CDR3 amino acids: CASSLVGGRAAGELFF. CDR3 DNA: TGCGCCAGCAGCTTGGTCGGCGGGAGGGCCGCCGGGGAGCTGTTTTTT.

This clonotype was observed a few times. This chain links TRBV7-9 with TRBJ2-2, with D maybe TRBD2 (5 bases). The germline CDR1 and CDR2 sequences are SEHNR and FQNEAQ (reference sequence). CDR3 size: 14 residues. Trimming removed 0 bases at V and 6 bases at J, with 8 bases between. CDR3 in DNA: TGTGCCAGCAGCTTAGCAAGAGGGTCCGGGGAGCTGTTTTTT. This encodes CASSLARGSGELFF.

This clonotype was found many times. V gene TRBV29-1 combines with J gene TRBJ2-7; 7 bases match TRBD1. This CDR3 comprises 13 residues. The germline V gene encodes CDR1 SQVTM and CDR2 ANQGSEA. After removal of 7 bases from V and 1 base from J, the junction contained 7 bases not matched to a gene. CDR3 DNA: TGCAGCGCCCCGAGACAGGGTTCCTACGAGCAGTACTTC. Amino acids: CSAPRQGSYEQYF.

The V call is TRBV9, the J call TRBJ1-5; D is perhaps TRBD1 (5 bases). V was pared by 4 bases and J by 1 base, with 9 bases between. Germline assignment: CDR1 SGDLS and CDR2 YYNGEE. This CDR3 comprises 14 residues. CDR3 bases: TGTGCCAGCAGCCGACAGTTAAGCAATCAGCCCCAGCATTTT. It encodes CASSRQLSNQPQHF. The complete variable domain, with remaining parts taken from reference TRBV9 and TRBJ1-5, reads DSGVTQTPKHLITATGQRVTLRCSPRSGDLSVYWYQQSLDQGLQFLIQYYNGEERAKGNILERFSAQQFPDLHSELNLSSLELGDSALYFCASSRQLSNQPQHFGDGTRLSIL.

Regarding this clonotype: The junction does not match germline at one end; this may be a read error. This chain links TRBV10-3 with TRBJ2-5; 9 bases are shared with TRBD2. From germline, CDR1 is ENHRY and CDR2 SYGVKD. The length of the CDR3 is 14 residues. The CDR3 sequence: CASSPGLALETQYF. CDR3 DNA sequence: TGTGCCAGCAGTCCTGGACTAGCGTTGGAGACCCAGTACTTC.

This chain connects TRBV25-1 to TRBJ1-6, with 9 positions matching TRBD1. V was pared by 5 bases and J by 5 bases, with 10 bases of the junction left unmatched. Per germline, CDR1 MGHDK and CDR2 SYGVNS. The CDR3 has 17 residues. The CDR3 DNA reads TGTGCCAGCAGTACGACACCGAGGACAGGGGATAATTCACCCCTCCACTTT. Encoded protein: CASSTTPRTGDNSPLHF.

This clonotype was recorded at least ten times. V and J are TRBV6-5 and TRBJ1-2; D might be TRBD1 (6 bases). V lost 2 bases, J lost 6 bases, and 10 bases lay in between. Germline assignment: CDR1 MNHEY and CDR2 SVGAGI. CDR3 size: 13 residues. The CDR3 loop is CASSYIQGHGYTF. The CDR3 bases are TGTGCCAGCAGTTACATTCAGGGGCATGGCTACACCTTC.

This clonotype was detected ten times or more. The V and J genes are TRBV25-1 and TRBJ1-4; D uncertain. The CDR3 contains 15 residues. From germline, CDR1 is MGHDK and CDR2 SYGVNS. V gave up 4 bases and J gave up 8 bases, with 17 bases separating them. CDR3 nucleotide sequence: TGTGCCAGCAGTGGCTCATGGCAGCCCAGGGAAAAACTGTTTTTT. Protein product: CASSGSWQPREKLFF.